Listed below are T cell receptor beta chains from one sample, sequenced in a study of blood T cell repertoires in COVID-19. TCRdb keeps only in-frame clones here, not all; method: immunoSEQ multiplex PCR. The sample lists a few hundred thousand clones, more than 70% occurring once. Sequenced material: peripheral blood. All receptors derive from a woman aged 25-40 years with COVID-19, enrolled during active disease. Both conserved end residues are part of each CDR3. D genes are given only for firm matches. Clone sizes are given selectively: once, few, many, or a class where the clone is expanded.

d_call	j_call	v_call	clone_size	cdr3_aa	cdr3_nt
-	TRBJ2-5	TRBV5-4	-	CASSLAYVETQYF	TGTGCCAGCAGCTTGGCGTATGTCGAGACCCAGTACTTC
-	TRBJ1-2	TRBV7-3	-	CASSPSVNYGYTF	TGTGCCAGCAGCCCCTCCGTTAACTATGGCTACACCTTC
-	TRBJ2-5	TRBV7-2	-	CASSVDGVQETQYF	TGTGCCAGCAGTGTCGACGGGGTTCAAGAGACCCAGTACTTC
-	TRBJ2-5	TRBV20-1	-	CSASPDSTRWGQETQYF	TGCAGTGCTAGTCCGGACTCCACCCGGTGGGGCCAAGAGACCCAGTACTTC
-	TRBJ2-7	TRBV28	-	CASRETVTYEQYF	TGTGCCAGCAGGGAGACAGTCACCTACGAGCAGTACTTC
TRBD1	TRBJ1-1	TRBV29-1	once	CSVEEGQGRNTEAFF	TGCAGCGTTGAAGAGGGACAGGGGCGGAACACTGAAGCTTTCTTT
-	TRBJ2-7	TRBV5-4	-	CASSLGQGANEQYF	TGTGCCAGCAGCTTGGGGCAGGGTGCCAACGAGCAGTACTTC
-	TRBJ1-5	TRBV30	-	CAWSRQSNQPQHF	TGTGCCTGGAGTCGACAGTCGAATCAGCCCCAGCATTTT
-	TRBJ2-5	TRBV18	-	CASSPPLDSYTSETQYF	TGTGCCAGCTCACCGCCCCTGGACAGTTATACGTCGGAGACCCAGTACTTC
-	TRBJ2-7	TRBV15	-	CATSRVQNSYEQYF	TGTGCCACCAGCAGAGTTCAAAACAGCTACGAGCAGTACTTC
TRBD1	TRBJ1-5	TRBV19	-	CASSISGGLQPQHF	TGTGCCAGTAGTATTTCAGGGGGGTTACAGCCCCAGCATTTT
TRBD2	TRBJ2-1	TRBV7-2	-	CASSLRTSGRVWEQFF	TGTGCCAGCAGCCTCCGGACTAGCGGGAGAGTTTGGGAGCAGTTCTTC
TRBD2	TRBJ2-5	TRBV30	-	CAWSVTSGTQYF	TGTGCCTGGAGCGTGACTAGCGGGACCCAGTACTTC
-	TRBJ2-2	TRBV7-3	-	CASSFRNTGELFF	TGTGCCAGCAGCTTCCGGAACACCGGGGAGCTGTTTTTT
TRBD2	TRBJ2-1	TRBV11-3	-	CASSLDRLGGSRNEQFF	TGTGCCAGCAGCTTAGACAGGCTAGGCGGGAGTCGCAATGAGCAGTTCTTC
-	TRBJ2-4	TRBV6-1	-	CASSGREFLAKNIQYF	TGTGCCAGCAGTGGACGGGAATTTCTAGCCAAAAACATTCAGTACTTC
TRBD2	TRBJ2-7	TRBV7-3	-	CASSAVAGGQVEQYF	TGTGCCAGCAGCGCAGTAGCGGGAGGGCAAGTCGAGCAGTACTTC
-	TRBJ2-1	TRBV2	-	CASSAQVSYNEQFF	TGTGCCAGCAGTGCACAGGTCTCCTACAATGAGCAGTTCTTC
-	TRBJ2-5	TRBV19	-	CASSQRLGRRETQYF	TGTGCCAGTAGCCAAAGGCTGGGTCGGCGGGAGACCCAGTACTTC
-	TRBJ2-3	TRBV7-8	-	CASSLAGLGADTQYF	TGTGCCAGCAGCTTAGCGGGTCTAGGCGCAGATACGCAGTATTTT
TRBD1	TRBJ2-7	TRBV5-4	-	CASSLDRSYEQYF	TGTGCCAGCAGCCTGGACAGGTCCTACGAGCAGTACTTC
-	TRBJ2-7	TRBV6-2/TRBV6-3	many	CASSWTAYEQYF	TGTGCCAGCAGTTGGACAGCGTACGAGCAGTACTTC
TRBD1	TRBJ2-7	TRBV6-5	-	CASSYSRGTGSYEQYF	TGTGCCAGCAGTTACTCGAGGGGGACAGGATCCTACGAGCAGTACTTC
TRBD1	TRBJ1-5	TRBV6-6	-	CASSYRDRGPRQPQHF	TGTGCCAGCAGTTACCGGGACAGGGGGCCCCGGCAGCCCCAGCATTTT
TRBD1	TRBJ2-7	TRBV7-8	-	CASSPQFGDRGTYEQYF	TGTGCCAGCAGCCCACAATTCGGGGACAGGGGGACCTACGAGCAGTACTTC
TRBD1	TRBJ1-2	TRBV3-1/TRBV3-2	-	CASSQGTGVYGYTF	TGTGCCAGCAGCCAAGGTACAGGGGTCTATGGCTACACCTTC
-	TRBJ1-6	TRBV28	-	CASSLALGGVQSPLHF	TGTGCCAGCAGTTTGGCCCTAGGGGGGGTTCAGTCACCCCTCCACTTT
-	TRBJ1-2	TRBV4-3	-	CASSPTYMARSRDGYTF	TGCGCCAGCAGCCCAACCTATATGGCGCGGAGTCGGGATGGCTACACCTTC